These 6 T cell receptor beta chains share one sample of origin, sequenced in a study of T cells in Graves' hyperthyroidism and ophthalmopathy (dated by TCRdb to the late 2010s). The library was prepared using multiplex PCR. The sequencing machine was an Illumina HiSeq 2000. The TCR beta CDR3 regions were amplified from RNA transcripts. The first round of RT-PCR for the TCR CDR3 was performed with the HTBI primer set and the Qiagen OneStep RT-PCR kit. TCRdb passed the public sequencing reads through fastp at Q25 and MiXCR, retaining productive beta sequences. Rows with one shared CDR3 protein collapse into an entry with the most common genes and DNA. In this sample the table shows around 490,000 distinct CDR3 sequences, roughly 21% of which occur a single time. The ten largest clones take up 47% of the sample. Sequencing was carried out using blood. These receptor sequences come from a middle-aged man with Graves' ophthalmopathy.

Worth noting for this clonotype: This sequence may be a read error, since a much larger clone differs from it by one base. This chain connects TRBV20-1 to TRBJ1-2; D might be TRBD1 (5 bases). This CDR3 is 16 amino acids long. Germline values: CDR1 DFQATT, CDR2 SNEGSKA (reference sequence). CDR3 sequence: CGAKSTGQLDNYGYTF. The CDR3 nucleotides read TGCGGTGCTAAGTCTACAGGCCAATTGGATAACTATGGCTACACCTTC.

This clonotype was recorded many times. The rearrangement joins TRBV6-5 to TRBJ1-1, with D possibly being TRBD1 (6 bases). The germline V and J ends were trimmed by 2 bases and 7 bases, with 11 bases remaining between them. The CDR3 is made up of 13 amino acids. The germline V gene encodes CDR1 MNHEY and CDR2 SVGAGI. CDR3 nucleotide sequence: TGTGCCAGCAGTTACCGGACAGACCTTGAAGCTTTCTTT. Translated: CASSYRTDLEAFF.

The genes are TRBV28 and TRBJ1-3; D is possibly TRBD1 (5 bases). Germline V lookup: CDR1 MDHEN, CDR2 SYDVKM. The CDR3 loop spans 15 amino acids. The V and J ends lost 1 base and 0 bases respectively, with 7 bases between them. Written as DNA, the CDR3 is TGTGCCAGCAGTTTATTGGACACCTCTGGAAACACCATATATTTT. Translating gives CASSLLDTSGNTIYF.

This clonotype was counted between two and nine times. The genes are TRBV5-1 and TRBJ1-5; D gene uncertain. CDR1 and CDR2 from the germline V gene are SGHRS and YFSETQ. The CDR3 extends over 13 amino acids. V was cut by 0 bases and J by 8 bases, with 9 bases left in between. The chain's CDR3 is CASSLAGREPQHF. DNA for the CDR3: TGCGCCAGCAGCTTGGCAGGTAGGGAGCCCCAGCATTTT.

This chain joins TRBV5-1 and TRBJ1-2, with a tentative D call TRBD1 (6 bases). The CDR3 consists of 16 residues. V lost 5 bases, J lost 0 bases, and 17 bases lay in between. Germline V gene lookup returns CDR1 SGHRS and CDR2 YFSETQ. The CDR3 DNA is TGCGCCAGCAGTGAAATTCGGCCAGGGGCTAACTATGGCTACACCTTC. This codes for CASSEIRPGANYGYTF.

This chain links TRBV2 with TRBJ1-5, with 11 bases lining up with TRBD1. V shed 6 bases and J 5 bases; nucleotides not matched to a gene: 6. CDR1 SNHLY and CDR2 FYNNEI come from the germline V gene. The CDR3 totals 15 residues. CDR3 in amino acids: CASSRTGGGYQPQHF. The CDR3 coding sequence is TGTGCCAGCAGCCGGACAGGGGGCGGGTATCAGCCCCAGCATTTT.